This T cell receptor (beta chain) was found in a study of T cell responses to AZD1222 COVID-19 vaccine (dated by TCRdb to about 2021). Looking at the study overall: AZD1222 recipients given second doses at about 4 weeks or at about 12 weeks were pooled, since spike-specific TCR depth and breadth were not found to differ between the two schedules. A total of just over 230 trial participants underwent TCR sequencing, of whom about 210 had received two doses of AZD1222 and 26 had received two doses of the MenACWY control vaccine. Trial participants were enrolled by age into 18-55, 56-69 and 70-plus year subgroups, with around 140, 26 and 57 TCR-sequenced participants respectively. What the study reported, not specific to this receptor: Most participants were white British and females outnumbered males, and the authors suggested that clonal diversity may have been underestimated. Only 5 to 7 AZD1222 recipients were SARS-CoV-2 seropositive at baseline, limiting conclusions about previously exposed vaccinees. Reportedly, close to half of the unique spike-specific TCRs recognized epitopes lying outside the regions that are mutated in the B.1.351 and B.1.1.7 variants. The 56-69-year group was small, and its depth increase did not reach significance, likely because of low power. Vaccine-associated CD4 TCRs spanned the whole spike protein, with dominant responses in regions 160-218 and 743-854. Spike-specific TCR breadth and depth rose significantly after two AZD1222 doses compared with day 0 and with MenACWY recipients. Because no samples from the day 14 peak response were available, repertoires could be characterized only after the peak T cell response.

Remarks on this clone: No cognate antigen has been identified for it. Base qualities are missing; no much larger clone stands one base away.

A distance of 18 bases separates the germline ends of V and J, which lose 2 bases and 11 bases respectively. Taken from the germline V gene, the CDR1 and CDR2 loops are SNHLY and FYNNEI. The CDR3, cysteine through phenylalanine, is 14 amino acids long. Here the CDR3 DNA is all that survives: 42 bases in frame from base 1. The CDR3 regions of human TCRbeta chains were analyzed by immunosequencing. On the study's bioinformatics: Repertoire TCRs were matched against a reference library of SARS-CoV-2-specific TCRs generated with the MIRA antigen-specificity platform. Breadth meant the fraction of unique TCRs that were SARS-CoV-2-associated, whereas depth meant the fraction of total T cells that were SARS-CoV-2-associated. Each spike-specific TCR was assigned to its reactive spike region and to a CD4 or CD8 class using the MIRA data. Log10-transformed breadth and depth values were compared by one-way ANOVA with Sidak's multiple comparisons tests. TCRdb provides this immuneACCESS table in a form limited to in-frame rearrangements. Some clones are lacking; in checked studies, under half of them reflect an unresolved V gene, and why the rest are absent is not known. That table furnishes V, J and clone size, whereas the DNA furnished D and trimming. The sample includes about 100,000 clones, with about 91% observed a single time. The ten largest make up approximately 18% of the sample.

The time point label of this sample denotes: baseline before first vaccination. The vaccinee samples were drawn from two UK trials, COV001 and COV002, one of which was a single-blind randomized controlled phase 2/3 trial testing AZD1222 (ChAdOx1 nCoV-19) in healthy adults. For TCRbeta chain sequencing, PBMC samples were collected from trial participants at day 0 and at day 28 after the second dose. This TCR was recovered from an adult in good health. The input for sequencing was peripheral blood, taken on day 0 of AZD1222 vaccination. The rearrangement joined TRBV2 to TRBJ1-2; the D segment cannot be called with confidence. The CDR3 region has the sequence CASSEMAASMSYTF. DNA sequence: TGTGCCAGCAGTGAAATGGCAGCTTCTATGAGTTACACCTTC.